Below, 18 T cell receptor beta chains from the same sample are listed, as sequenced in a study of blood T cell repertoires in COVID-19. The method was immunoSEQ multiplex PCR; TCRdb's version includes in-frame clones alone and lacks a portion of them. In the table there are a few hundred thousand clones, approximately 78% of which are singletons. The material sequenced was peripheral blood. Source of these receptors: a woman older than 75 with COVID-19, enrolled during active disease.

This rearrangement joins TRBV6-2 or TRBV6-3 to TRBJ2-3; TRBD2 is a possible D gene (5 bases). V dropped 2 bases and J dropped 4 bases, with 16 bases sitting between them. Germline loops: CDR1 MNHEY, CDR2 SVGEGT. The CDR3 covers 16 residues. The CDR3 nucleotides are TGTGCCAGCAGTTACGTCCAGCGGAGGCTATCAGATACGCAGTATTTT. Translation gives CASSYVQRRLSDTQYF.

The J gene is TRBJ1-5, the V gene TRBV2; weak D call: TRBD1 (5 bases). The CDR3 covers 15 residues. In germline, CDR1 is SNHLY, CDR2 FYNNEI. V shed 4 bases and J shed 3 bases, with 13 bases lying between them. The CDR3 DNA follows: TGTGCCAGCAGTGTATCCCAGGGCCCCAATCAGCCCCAGCATTTT. Translating gives CASSVSQGPNQPQHF.

The chain links TRBV6-5 to TRBJ1-6; 7 bases align to TRBD1. The germline V gene has CDR1 MNHEY and CDR2 SVGAGI. CDR3 size: 13 residues. V lost 8 bases and J lost 7; bases outside the gene matches: 5. Written as DNA, the CDR3 is TGTGCCAGCCAACGGGACAGAAATTCACCCCTCCACTTT. Translation: CASQRDRNSPLHF.

This chain joins TRBV2 and TRBJ1-2; 11 bases align to TRBD1. Losses at the gene ends were 5 bases for V and 3 bases for J; bases not matched to a gene: 2. CDR1 and CDR2 from the germline V gene are SNHLY and FYNNEI. The CDR3 runs to 14 residues. CDR3 sequence reads: CASSRTGGDYGYTF. CDR3 nucleotides: TGTGCCAGCAGTCGGACAGGGGGCGACTATGGCTACACCTTC.

This clone has only one observation. The V gene is TRBV29-1, the J gene TRBJ1-1; maybe TRBD1 (6 bases). There are 13 residues in the CDR3. CDR1 and CDR2 from the germline V gene are SQVTM and ANQGSEA. V lost 5 bases, J lost 3 bases, and 13 bases lay in between. The CDR3 region is CSVYQGPDTEAFF. Written as DNA, the CDR3 is TGCAGCGTTTACCAGGGGCCCGACACTGAAGCTTTCTTT.

This clone was observed a handful of times. This chain uses TRBV10-3 with TRBJ1-2; the D is unclear. CDR1 is ENHRY, CDR2 SYGVKD, per germline. The CDR3 covers 11 residues. V dropped 4 bases and J dropped 8 bases, with 8 bases sitting between them. The CDR3 reads CAISAGQGYTF. CDR3 coding DNA: TGTGCCATCAGTGCAGGTCAGGGCTACACCTTC.

The chain recombines TRBV12-5 with TRBJ1-1; 7 positions agree with TRBD1. The germline V gene encodes CDR1 LGHNT and CDR2 FRNRAP. CDR3 size: 13 residues. The trim removed 5 bases at V and 4 bases at J, leaving 4 bases unmatched. Written as DNA, the CDR3 is TGTGCTAGTGGTCCCCAGGGGGGCACTGAAGCTTTCTTT. Translated: CASGPQGGTEAFF.

The J gene is TRBJ2-2, the V gene TRBV18, with TRBD1 matching 7 bases. The CDR3 sequence is 15 residues long. CDR1 is KGHSH, CDR2 LQKENI, per germline. Unmatched junction bases numbered 2, after V lost 4 bases and J lost 0 bases. In DNA form, the CDR3 reads TGTGCCAGCTCACTCGACAGGGCGAACACCGGGGAGCTGTTTTTT. This encodes CASSLDRANTGELFF.

The chain carries TRBV15 and TRBJ2-3; D possibly corresponds to TRBD2 (6 bases). Germline V CDR1 and CDR2: LNHNV, YYDKDF (reference sequence). V was trimmed by 5 bases and J by 6 bases, leaving 9 bases between them. This CDR3 comprises 12 residues. CDR3 protein: CATSRGRDTQYF. In DNA form, the CDR3 reads TGTGCCACCAGCCGGGGGAGGGATACGCAGTATTTT.

This clone has a single count. The V and J genes are TRBV6-5 and TRBJ1-5, with no clear D. Per the germline V gene, CDR1 is MNHEY and CDR2 is SVGAGI. V gave up 7 bases and J gave up 4 bases, with 14 bases separating them. The CDR3 has 14 amino acids. The CDR3 nucleotides are TGTGCCAGCACCGATCGGAGGATTAATCAGCCCCAGCATTTT. Its translation: CASTDRRINQPQHF.

A remark on this clone: Germline is not matched at one junction end, which may reflect a read error. The gene calls are TRBV23-1 and TRBJ1-4; D unresolved. TRBV23-1 is recorded as an ORF, its role being uncertain. This CDR3 is built from 12 residues. This CDR3 reads CASSHSKSGQVF. In DNA form, the CDR3 reads TGCGCCAGCAGTCACTCTAAGTCCGGTCAGGTTTTT.

This clone was picked up one time. The genes are TRBV7-6 and TRBJ2-5; 7 bases are shared with TRBD2. After removal of 5 bases from V and 2 bases from J, the junction contained 14 bases not matched to a gene. Germline CDR1 reads SGHVS; CDR2 reads FNYEAQ. The CDR3 is made up of 17 amino acids. CDR3 protein: CASSRGSASGKQETQYF. The DNA for the CDR3 is TGTGCCAGCAGCCGTGGGAGCGCTAGCGGCAAACAAGAGACCCAGTACTTC. Looking up the rest from reference TRBV7-6 and TRBJ2-5 gives the full variable domain: GAGVSQSPRYKVTKRGQDVALRCDPISGHVSLYWYRQALGQGPEFLTYFNYEAQQDKSGLPNDRFSAERPEGSISTLTIQRTEQRDSAMYRCASSRGSASGKQETQYFGPGTRLLVL.

The gene calls are TRBV5-1 and TRBJ2-5; 8 bases map to TRBD1. The J segment lost 2 bases and the V segment lost 4 bases, leaving 4 bases of the junction unmatched. This CDR3 contains 14 residues. Germline V gene sequence: CDR1 SGHRS, CDR2 YFSETQ. CDR3 protein: CASSTRDRQETQYF. As DNA, the CDR3 is TGCGCCAGCAGCACCCGGGACAGGCAAGAGACCCAGTACTTC.

V gene TRBV11-1 combines with J gene TRBJ1-1; 7 nucleotides align to TRBD1. CDR1 is SGHAT, CDR2 FQDESV, per germline (reference sequence). J was trimmed by 6 bases and V by 5 bases; bases with no gene match: 6. This CDR3 has 13 residues. The CDR3 here is CASSQRGHAEAFF. In DNA form, the CDR3 reads TGTGCCAGCAGCCAAAGGGGGCACGCTGAAGCTTTCTTT.

The chain carries TRBV6-5 and TRBJ1-3; D is undetermined. The CDR3 loop spans 14 amino acids. V was shortened by 8 bases and J by 4 bases, with 15 bases between the two germline ends. CDR1 and CDR2 from the germline V gene are MNHEY and SVGAGI. DNA for the CDR3: TGTGCCAGCTTGGAGTTACTCCACGGAAACACCATATATTTT. Its protein product is CASLELLHGNTIYF.

This clone was seen a few times. J is TRBJ1-6 and V is TRBV2; TRBD1 aligns across 10 bases. J gave up 1 base and V 4 bases, and 1 base lay outside the gene matches. The V gene's germline CDR1 is SNHLY and CDR2 FYNNEI. This CDR3 is built from 16 residues. The CDR3 reads CASSGQGASYNSPLHF. The CDR3 DNA sequence: TGTGCCAGCAGTGGACAGGGGGCGTCCTATAATTCACCCCTCCACTTT.

The chain links TRBV28 to TRBJ1-5; 12 bases fit TRBD1. The CDR3 extends over 17 amino acids. The V segment lost 5 bases and the J segment 1 base; nucleotides outside the gene matches: 6. Germline-derived CDR1 and CDR2 are MDHEN and SYDVKM. The CDR3 DNA is TGTGCCAGCAGTGTCCAAGGGACAGGGGGCAGCAATCAGCCCCAGCATTTT. Protein: CASSVQGTGGSNQPQHF.

The chain employs TRBV5-1 and TRBJ2-7; 7 bases align to TRBD1. There are 16 residues in the CDR3. CDR1 is SGHRS and CDR2 is YFSETQ in the germline V gene. Trimming took 0 bases from V and 4 from J; bases not matched to a gene: 10. The CDR3 region is CASSLADRNRGYEQYF. The CDR3 nucleotides read TGCGCCAGCAGCTTGGCCGACAGGAACAGGGGATACGAGCAGTACTTC.